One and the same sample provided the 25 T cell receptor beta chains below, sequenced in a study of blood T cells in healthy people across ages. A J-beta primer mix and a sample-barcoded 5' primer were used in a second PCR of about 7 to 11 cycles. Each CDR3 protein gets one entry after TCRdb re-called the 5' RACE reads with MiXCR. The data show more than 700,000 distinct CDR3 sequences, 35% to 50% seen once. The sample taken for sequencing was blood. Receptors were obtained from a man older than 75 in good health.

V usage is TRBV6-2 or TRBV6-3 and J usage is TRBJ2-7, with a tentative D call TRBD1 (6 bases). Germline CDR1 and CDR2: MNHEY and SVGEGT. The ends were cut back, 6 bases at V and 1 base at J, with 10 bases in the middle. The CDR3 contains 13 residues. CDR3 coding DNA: TGTGCCAGCAGCAGGGGACCTTCCTACGAGCAGTACTTC. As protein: CASSRGPSYEQYF.

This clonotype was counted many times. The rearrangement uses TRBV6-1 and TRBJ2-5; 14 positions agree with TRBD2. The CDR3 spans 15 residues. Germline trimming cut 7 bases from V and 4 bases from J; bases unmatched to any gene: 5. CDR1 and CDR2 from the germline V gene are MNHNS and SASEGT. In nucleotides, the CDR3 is TGTGCCAGCACCTGGGGACTAGCGGGAGTAGAGACCCAGTACTTC. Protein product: CASTWGLAGVETQYF.

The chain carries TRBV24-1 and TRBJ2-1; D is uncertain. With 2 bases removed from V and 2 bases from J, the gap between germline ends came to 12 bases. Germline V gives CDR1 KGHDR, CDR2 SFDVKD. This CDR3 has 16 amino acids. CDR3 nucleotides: TGTGCCACCAGTGATTCCACGGGCGATGCCTACAATGAGCAGTTCTTC. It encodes CATSDSTGDAYNEQFF.

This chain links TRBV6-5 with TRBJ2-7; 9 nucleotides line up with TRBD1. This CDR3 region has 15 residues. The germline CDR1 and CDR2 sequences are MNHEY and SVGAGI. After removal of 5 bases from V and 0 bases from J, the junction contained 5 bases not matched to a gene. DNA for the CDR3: TGTGCCAGCAGTACTAAACAGGGGGCCTCCTACGAGCAGTACTTC. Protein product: CASSTKQGASYEQYF.

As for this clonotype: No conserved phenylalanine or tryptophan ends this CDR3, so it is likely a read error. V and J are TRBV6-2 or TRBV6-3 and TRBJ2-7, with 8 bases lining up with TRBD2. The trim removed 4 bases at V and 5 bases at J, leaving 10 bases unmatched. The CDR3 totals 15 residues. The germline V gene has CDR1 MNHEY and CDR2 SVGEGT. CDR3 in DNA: TGTGCCAGCAGTTCCGGGACAAGCGGGAGAAACGAGCAGTACTTA. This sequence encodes CASSSGTSGRNEQYL.

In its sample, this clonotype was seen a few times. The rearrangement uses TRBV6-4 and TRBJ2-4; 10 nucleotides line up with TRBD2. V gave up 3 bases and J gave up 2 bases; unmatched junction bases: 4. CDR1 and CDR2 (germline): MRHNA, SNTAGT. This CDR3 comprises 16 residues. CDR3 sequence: CASSEGTSATKNIQYF. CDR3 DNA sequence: TGTGCCAGCAGTGAAGGGACTAGCGCCACCAAAAACATTCAGTACTTC.

The CDR3 nucleotides read TGCAGTGCTCAGAGGACAGGGAGAAACACCATATATTTT. It specifies CSAQRTGRNTIYF. The chain has TRBV20-1 and TRBJ1-3; 8 bases are a match to TRBD1. The CDR3 extends over 13 amino acids. The V gene's germline CDR1 is DFQATT and CDR2 SNEGSKA (reference sequence). Trimming removed 5 bases from V and 5 bases from J; junction bases left unmatched: 5.

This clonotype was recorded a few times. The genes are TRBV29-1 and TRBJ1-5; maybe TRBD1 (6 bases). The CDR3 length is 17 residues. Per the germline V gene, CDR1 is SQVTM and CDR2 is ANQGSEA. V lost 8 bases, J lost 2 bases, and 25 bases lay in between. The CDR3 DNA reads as TGCAGCCCACGGAACCGGGACACCCGCAGGGGCAATCAGCCCCAGCATTTT. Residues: CSPRNRDTRRGNQPQHF.

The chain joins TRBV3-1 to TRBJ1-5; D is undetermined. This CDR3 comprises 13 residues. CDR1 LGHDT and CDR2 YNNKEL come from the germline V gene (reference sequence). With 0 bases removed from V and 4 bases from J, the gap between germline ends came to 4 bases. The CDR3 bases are TGTGCCAGCAGCCAAGACACAAATCAGCCCCAGCATTTT. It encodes CASSQDTNQPQHF.

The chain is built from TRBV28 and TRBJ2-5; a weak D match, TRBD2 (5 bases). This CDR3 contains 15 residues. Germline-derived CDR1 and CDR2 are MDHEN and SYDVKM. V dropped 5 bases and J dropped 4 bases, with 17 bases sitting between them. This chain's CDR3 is CASSPMKGRGETQYF. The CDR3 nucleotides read TGTGCCAGCAGTCCAATGAAAGGGAGAGGAGAGACCCAGTACTTC.

CDR3 amino acids: CSARDLSGYGYTF. CDR3 DNA sequence: TGCAGTGCTAGAGATTTGAGCGGCTATGGCTACACCTTC. The chain carries TRBV20-1 and TRBJ1-2, with unresolved D. There are 13 residues in the CDR3. Germline CDR1 DFQATT, CDR2 SNEGSKA (reference sequence). V lost 0 bases to trimming and J lost 4 bases, with 9 bases between them.

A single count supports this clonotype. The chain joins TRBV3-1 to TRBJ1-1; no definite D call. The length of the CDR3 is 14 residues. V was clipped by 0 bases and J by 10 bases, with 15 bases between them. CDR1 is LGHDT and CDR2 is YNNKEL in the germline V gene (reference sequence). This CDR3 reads CASSQDYFSPVAFF. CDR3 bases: TGTGCCAGCAGCCAAGATTATTTCTCCCCGGTAGCTTTCTTT.

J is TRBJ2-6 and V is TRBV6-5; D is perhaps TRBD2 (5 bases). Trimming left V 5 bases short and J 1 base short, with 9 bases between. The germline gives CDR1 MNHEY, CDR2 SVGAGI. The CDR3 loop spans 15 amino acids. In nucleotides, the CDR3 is TGTGCCAGCAGTCCCCGGAGGTCTGGGGCCAACGTCCTGACTTTC. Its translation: CASSPRRSGANVLTF.

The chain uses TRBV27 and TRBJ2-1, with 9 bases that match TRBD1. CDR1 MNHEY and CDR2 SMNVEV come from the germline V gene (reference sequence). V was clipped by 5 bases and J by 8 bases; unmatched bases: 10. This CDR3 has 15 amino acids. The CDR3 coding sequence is TGTGCCAGCAGTGTTTGGGACAGGGATGTCGATGAGCAGTTCTTC. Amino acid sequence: CASSVWDRDVDEQFF.

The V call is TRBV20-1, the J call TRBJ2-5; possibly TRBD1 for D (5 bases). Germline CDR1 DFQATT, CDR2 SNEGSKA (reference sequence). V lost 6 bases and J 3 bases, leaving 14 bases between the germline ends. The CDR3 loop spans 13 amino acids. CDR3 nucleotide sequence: TGCAGTGCCCCCTGGGGCATGAAAGAGACCCAGTACTTC. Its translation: CSAPWGMKETQYF.

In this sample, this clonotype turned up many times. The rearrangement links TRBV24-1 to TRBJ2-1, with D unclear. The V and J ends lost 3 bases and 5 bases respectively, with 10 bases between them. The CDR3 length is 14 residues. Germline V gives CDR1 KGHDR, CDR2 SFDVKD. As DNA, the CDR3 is TGTGCCACCAGTGATCACCTAAGGGACAATGAGCAGTTCTTC. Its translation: CATSDHLRDNEQFF.

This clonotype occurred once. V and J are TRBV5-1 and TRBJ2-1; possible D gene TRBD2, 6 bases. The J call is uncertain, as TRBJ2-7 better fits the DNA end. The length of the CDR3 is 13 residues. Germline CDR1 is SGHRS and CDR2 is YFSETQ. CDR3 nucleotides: TGCGCCAGCAGGGAGGGGCCCAGGTACGAGCAGTACTTC. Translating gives CASREGPRYEQYF.

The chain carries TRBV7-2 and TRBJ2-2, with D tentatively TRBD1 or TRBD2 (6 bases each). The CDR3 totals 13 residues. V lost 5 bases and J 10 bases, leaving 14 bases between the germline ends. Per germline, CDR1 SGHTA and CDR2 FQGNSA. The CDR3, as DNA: TGTGCCAGCAGCGCCGGGGGCTTCATGGAGCTGTTTTTT. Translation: CASSAGGFMELFF.

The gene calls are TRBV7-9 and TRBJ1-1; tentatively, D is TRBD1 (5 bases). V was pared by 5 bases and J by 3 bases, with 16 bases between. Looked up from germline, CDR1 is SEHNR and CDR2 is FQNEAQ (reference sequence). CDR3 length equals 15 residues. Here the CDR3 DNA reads TGTGCCAGCAGCCTCCCCCGCAGGGCGGACACTGAAGCTTTCTTT. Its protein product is CASSLPRRADTEAFF.

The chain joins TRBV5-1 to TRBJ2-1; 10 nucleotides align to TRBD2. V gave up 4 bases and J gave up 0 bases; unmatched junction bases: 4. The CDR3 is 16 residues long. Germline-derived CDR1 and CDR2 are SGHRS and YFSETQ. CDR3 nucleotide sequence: TGCGCCAGCAGCCCTGGACTAGCGGTCTCCTACAATGAGCAGTTCTTC. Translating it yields CASSPGLAVSYNEQFF.

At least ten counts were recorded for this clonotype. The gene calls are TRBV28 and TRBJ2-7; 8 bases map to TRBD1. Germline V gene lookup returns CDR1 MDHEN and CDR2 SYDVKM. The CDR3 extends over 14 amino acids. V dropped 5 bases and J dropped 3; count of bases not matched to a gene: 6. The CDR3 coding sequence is TGTGCCAGCAGTACACCGGGACAGGTCTACGAGCAGTACTTC. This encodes CASSTPGQVYEQYF.

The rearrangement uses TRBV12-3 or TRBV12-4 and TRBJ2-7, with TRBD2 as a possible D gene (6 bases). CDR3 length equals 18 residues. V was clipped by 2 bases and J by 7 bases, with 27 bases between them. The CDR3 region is CASSLRFSRDSRMREQYF. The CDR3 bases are TGTGCCAGCAGTTTACGTTTTTCGCGGGACTCGAGGATGAGAGAGCAGTACTTC.

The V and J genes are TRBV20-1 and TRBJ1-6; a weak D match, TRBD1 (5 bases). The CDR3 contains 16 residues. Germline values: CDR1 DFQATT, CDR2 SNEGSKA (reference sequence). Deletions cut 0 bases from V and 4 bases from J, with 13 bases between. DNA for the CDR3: TGCAGTGCTAGAGATCTGCAGGGCCATTATAATTCACCCCTCCACTTT. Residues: CSARDLQGHYNSPLHF.

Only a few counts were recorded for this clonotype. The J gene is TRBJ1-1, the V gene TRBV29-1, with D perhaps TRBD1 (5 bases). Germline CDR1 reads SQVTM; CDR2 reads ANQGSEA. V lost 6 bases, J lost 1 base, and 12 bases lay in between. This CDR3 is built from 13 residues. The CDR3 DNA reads TGCAGCGTCTCCCGTGACAGGAACACTGAAGCTTTCTTT. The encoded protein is CSVSRDRNTEAFF.

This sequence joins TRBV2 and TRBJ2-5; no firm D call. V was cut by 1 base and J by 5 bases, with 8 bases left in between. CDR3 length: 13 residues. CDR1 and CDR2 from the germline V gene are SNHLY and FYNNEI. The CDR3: CASSEGNRETQYF. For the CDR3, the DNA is TGTGCCAGCAGTGAAGGCAACCGGGAGACCCAGTACTTC.